A selection of T cell receptor beta chains follows, all from one sample in a study of T cells after yellow fever vaccination. TCRdb re-called the 5' RACE reads with MiXCR, one entry per CDR3 protein. This table holds around 250,000 distinct CDR3 sequences, less than 8.5% found once. The sequencing used CD4+ T cells sorted from PBMCs, collected 15 days after the yellow fever booster vaccination. These receptor sequences come from a man younger than 40 who received the YFV17D yellow fever vaccine. Both conserved end residues are part of each CDR3. The D gene is left open where the match is weak. The size entry is marked missing in some rows and otherwise reads once, few, many or a size class.

d_gene	abundance	v_gene	j_gene	CDR3nt	CDR3aa
TRBD2	-	TRBV5-1	TRBJ2-1	TGCGCCAGCAGCTTGGGGCTCCGACTAGCGGCCTACAATGAGCAGTTCTTC	CASSLGLRLAAYNEQFF
-	-	TRBV3-1	TRBJ1-2	TGTGCCAGCAGCCAGCGGGCTATAGGTGGCTACACCTTC	CASSQRAIGGYTF
-	few	TRBV18	TRBJ2-3	TGTGCCAGCTCACCATCCGAACGGCAGTATTTT	CASSPSERQYF
-	few	TRBV7-6	TRBJ2-7	TGTGCCAGCAGCCGGTTGGACGGCAGCTCCTACGAGCAGTACTTC	CASSRLDGSSYEQYF
-	few	TRBV14	TRBJ1-5	TGTGCCAGCAGCCAAGGGGGTAGCAATCAGCCCCAGCATTTT	CASSQGGSNQPQHF
-	-	TRBV19	TRBJ2-3	TGTGCCAGTAGAAGGTCTGACTATAGCACAGATACGCAGTATTTT	CASRRSDYSTDTQYF
TRBD2	-	TRBV12-3/TRBV12-4	TRBJ2-5	TGTGCCAGCTCCTTGGCTAGCGGGAGTGGAGAGACCCAGTACTTC	CASSLASGSGETQYF
-	-	TRBV5-1	TRBJ1-4	TGCGCCAGCAGCCACTGGGACGGCAATAATGAAAAACTGTTTTTT	CASSHWDGNNEKLFF
-	few	TRBV11-2	TRBJ2-5	TGTGCCAGCAGCATCAGGACGGGCCAAGAGACCCAGTACTTC	CASSIRTGQETQYF
TRBD1	-	TRBV5-5	TRBJ2-3	TGTGCCAGCAGCCCAACCGGGACAGGGTGGGCAGATACGCAGTATTTT	CASSPTGTGWADTQYF
-	many	TRBV20-1	TRBJ2-5	TGCAGTGCTAAAGGGGCTGGGGAGACCCAGTACTTC	CSAKGAGETQYF
TRBD1	-	TRBV5-1	TRBJ2-5	TGCGCCAGCAGCTCGGACAGGGGGCCCGGAGAGACCCAGTACTTC	CASSSDRGPGETQYF
-	once	TRBV2	TRBJ2-7	TGTGCCATCTGTTTATATCGGTTTAGTACCTCGGACAAGAACTACGAGCAGTACTTC	CAICLYRFSTSDKNYEQYF
-	few	TRBV7-2	TRBJ1-6	TGTGCCAGCAGCTTATCGGTACAGACCAATTCACCCCTCCACTTT	CASSLSVQTNSPLHF
-	few	TRBV7-2	TRBJ2-5	TGTGCCAGCAGCTGGAGCAGGCAAGAGACCCAGTACTTC	CASSWSRQETQYF
TRBD2	many	TRBV20-1	TRBJ2-1	TGCAGTGCTAGAGGACTAGCGGGAGGACTGGAGCAGTTCTTC	CSARGLAGGLEQFF
TRBD2	-	TRBV18	TRBJ2-7	TGTGCCAGCTCACCTGGGTTTGGGACTAGCTTGGGCGAGCAGTACTTC	CASSPGFGTSLGEQYF
-	-	TRBV6-5	TRBJ2-7	TGTGCCAGCAGTTACCTAAGTCACCCCTACGAGCAGTACTTC	CASSYLSHPYEQYF
-	-	TRBV7-2	TRBJ2-3	TGTGCCAGCAGCCCCACCAGGTCTAGCACAGATACGCAGTATTTT	CASSPTRSSTDTQYF
-	-	TRBV7-2	TRBJ2-1	TGTGCCAGCAGCAAACCGCAGGTCCCTGAGCAGTTCTTC	CASSKPQVPEQFF
-	-	TRBV20-1	TRBJ2-6	TGCAGTGCTGCCGCAACGGGACTTACCGGGGCCAACGTCCTGACTTTC	CSAAATGLTGANVLTF
-	few	TRBV7-8	TRBJ2-2	TGTGCCAGCAGCCGCCCGACAGTCACCGGGGAGCTGTTTTTT	CASSRPTVTGELFF
-	many	TRBV5-1	TRBJ2-1	TGCGCCAGCAGCACAGCTTACGGTACCTACAATGAGCAGTTCTTC	CASSTAYGTYNEQFF
TRBD1	many	TRBV5-1	TRBJ2-7	TGCGCCAGCAGCCCCCGGGACAGGGGATCCTACGAGCAGTACTTC	CASSPRDRGSYEQYF
-	few	TRBV20-1	TRBJ2-7	TGCAGTGCTATCGGAGGCAGGAACTCCTACGAGCAGTACTTC	CSAIGGRNSYEQYF
-	-	TRBV20-1	TRBJ1-3	TGCAGTGCCCCCCGGATGTCGGCGGGAAACACCATATATTTT	CSAPRMSAGNTIYF
TRBD2	many	TRBV6-1	TRBJ2-5	TGTGCCAGCGGGACATCGGGACTAGCGGGACAAGAGACCCAGTACTTC	CASGTSGLAGQETQYF